The 7 T cell receptor beta chains listed next were all sequenced from one sample in a study of glioma-infiltrating T cells after dendritic cell vaccination. The assay was immunoSEQ multiplex PCR, and TCRdb's table has in-frame clones only and misses some. The sample has under 100,000 clones; roughly 83% are singletons. Specimen: blood, collected before dendritic cell vaccination. These receptors were collected from a human donor with glioblastoma.

This clone has only one observation. V and J are TRBV7-2 and TRBJ2-1; D perhaps matches TRBD2 (6 bases). Per the germline V gene, CDR1 is SGHTA and CDR2 is FQGNSA. Trimming shortened V by 3 bases and J by 12 bases, and 6 bases separated the two germline ends. The CDR3 extends over 10 amino acids. CDR3 coding DNA: TGTGCCAGCAGCTTGGAGGGGCAGTTCTTC. It specifies CASSLEGQFF. Full variable domain (rest looked up from reference TRBV7-2 and TRBJ2-1): GAGVSQSPSNKVTEKGKDVELRCDPISGHTALYWYRQSLGQGLEFLIYFQGNSAPDKSGLPSDRFSAERTGGSVSTLTIQRTQQEDSAVYLCASSLEGQFFGPGTRLTVL.

This chain uses TRBV19 with TRBJ1-1; D call uncertain. The germline V gene encodes CDR1 LNHDA and CDR2 SQIVND (reference sequence). Trimming removed 3 bases at V and 8 bases at J, with 16 bases between. The CDR3 is 14 residues long. DNA for the CDR3: TGTGCCAGTAGTATTCAAGTAGGCGGGTTGGAAGCTTTCTTT. It is translated as CASSIQVGGLEAFF.

This clone has just one count. The J gene is TRBJ2-2, the V gene TRBV9, with 13 bases identical to TRBD2. Germline V gives CDR1 SGDLS, CDR2 YYNGEE. Germline trimming cut 1 base from V and 0 bases from J; bases unmatched to any gene: 9. The CDR3 runs to 20 residues. CDR3 sequence: CASSVPVGLAGLANTGELFF. DNA of the CDR3: TGTGCCAGCAGCGTACCGGTGGGACTAGCGGGGCTCGCGAACACCGGGGAGCTGTTTTTT.

V is TRBV6-6 and J is TRBJ2-7; 7 nucleotides align to TRBD2. The J segment lost 6 bases and the V segment lost 6 bases, leaving 17 bases of the junction unmatched. CDR1 and CDR2 from the germline V gene are MNHNY and SVGAGI (reference sequence). The CDR3 is 16 residues long. The CDR3 protein is CASSPPRAGVMAEQYF. The CDR3 DNA follows: TGTGCCAGCAGCCCCCCTCGGGCGGGAGTGATGGCCGAGCAGTACTTC.

The count of this clone is one. This chain connects TRBV28 to TRBJ2-1; TRBD1 aligns across 8 bases. The V gene's germline CDR1 is MDHEN and CDR2 SYDVKM. Trimming at V came to 10 bases and at J to 6 bases, leaving 5 bases not matched to a gene. The CDR3 is made up of 12 amino acids. CDR3 in amino acids: CATQGAGNEQFF. CDR3 DNA sequence: TGTGCCACCCAGGGGGCAGGCAATGAGCAGTTCTTC.

The rearrangement uses TRBV6-6 and TRBJ2-7, with D possibly being TRBD2 (7 bases). CDR1 MNHNY and CDR2 SVGAGI come from the germline V gene (reference sequence). Trimming removed 7 bases from V and 4 bases from J, with 14 bases in between. The CDR3 length is 13 residues. The CDR3 sequence: CASILRGGYEQYF. The CDR3 nucleotides are TGTGCCAGCATCTTAAGGGGGGGTTACGAGCAGTACTTC.

The rearrangement uses TRBV19 and TRBJ1-5; D is uncertain. The V and J ends lost 9 bases and 2 bases respectively, with 8 bases between them. Per germline, CDR1 LNHDA and CDR2 SQIVND (reference sequence). The CDR3 spans 12 residues. CDR3 loop: CASRFGNQPQHF. The CDR3 region has the DNA TGTGCCAGCCGTTTCGGCAATCAGCCCCAGCATTTT.